These 15 T cell receptor beta chains share one sample of origin, sequenced in a study of radiation and T cells in renal cell carcinoma. Assay: immunoSEQ multiplex PCR; the TCRdb copy retains only in-frame clones and omits some. In the table there are approximately 5,000 clones, under 70% of which are singletons. Treatment in this sample: treatment-naive control, cytoreductive nephrectomy. Source: tumor tissue, taken from a patient whose treatment was nephrectomy without radiotherapy. These receptors originate from a human donor with renal cell carcinoma.

The chain employs TRBV5-1 and TRBJ2-5; TRBD1 might be the D (6 bases). V was trimmed by 0 bases and J by 1 base, leaving 10 bases between them. CDR3 length: 15 amino acids. Per the germline V gene, CDR1 is SGHRS and CDR2 is YFSETQ. CDR3 bases: TGCGCCAGCAGCTTGGACACAGGGCCCCAAGAGACCCAGTACTTC. Its translation: CASSLDTGPQETQYF.

This clone came up once. The rearrangement links TRBV18 to TRBJ1-5; 7 nucleotides align to TRBD1. V shed 2 bases, J shed 6 bases, and the junction held 7 bases outside the gene matches. CDR1 is KGHSH, CDR2 LQKENI, per germline. The CDR3 runs to 15 residues. For the CDR3, the DNA is TGTGCCAGCTCACCATTGGGGGACAGACGTCAGCCCCAGCATTTT. As protein: CASSPLGDRRQPQHF.

The sample holds a few counts of this clone. The DNA of the CDR3 is TGTGCCAGCGGGACTAGCGGAGCCGGGGAGCTGTTTTTT. As protein: CASGTSGAGELFF. The chain uses TRBV7-3 and TRBJ2-2; 11 bases map to TRBD2. Germline-derived CDR1 and CDR2 are SGHTA and FQGTGA. Trimming removed 8 bases from V and 6 bases from J; junction bases left unmatched: 2. There are 13 residues in the CDR3.

The chain is built from TRBV2 and TRBJ1-5; no reliable D call. V was pared by 4 bases and J by 8 bases, with 15 bases between. CDR1 is SNHLY and CDR2 is FYNNEI in the germline V gene. The CDR3 extends over 14 amino acids. CDR3 sequence reads: CASSGEGGNKPQHF. The CDR3 DNA follows: TGTGCCAGCAGTGGGGAGGGAGGAAACAAGCCCCAGCATTTT.

The V and J genes are TRBV30 and TRBJ2-7, with TRBD2 matching over 9 bases. With 7 bases clipped from V and 2 bases from J, the junction kept 9 bases outside the gene matches. The germline gives CDR1 GTSNPN, CDR2 SVGIG (reference sequence). The CDR3 runs 14 residues. The CDR3 here is CASLGGTSPYEQYF. DNA for the CDR3: TGTGCCTCACTAGGGGGGACTAGCCCCTACGAGCAGTACTTC.

This chain links TRBV2 with TRBJ1-2; D is perhaps TRBD1 (5 bases). V was shortened by 6 bases and J by 2 bases, with 19 bases between the two germline ends. The CDR3 runs to 16 residues. Per the germline V gene, CDR1 is SNHLY and CDR2 is FYNNEI. The CDR3 region is CASSSSVGTANYGYTF. In DNA, the CDR3 is TGTGCCAGCAGCTCTTCCGTTGGGACCGCGAACTATGGCTACACCTTC.

J is TRBJ2-7 and V is TRBV28; weak D call: TRBD2 (5 bases). Trimming took 2 bases from V and 2 from J, leaving 13 bases between them. This CDR3 has 15 amino acids. The germline V gene has CDR1 MDHEN and CDR2 SYDVKM. CDR3 in amino acids: CASSLVAVGAYEQYF. Here the CDR3 DNA reads TGTGCCAGCAGTTTAGTGGCCGTCGGGGCCTACGAGCAGTACTTC.

There are a few counts of this clone. In DNA form, the CDR3 reads TGTGCCAGCAGCCGACAGGGGGCTAGCAATCAGCCCCAGCATTTT. Its protein is CASSRQGASNQPQHF. The chain employs TRBV6-5 and TRBJ1-5; 10 positions match TRBD1. The V gene end was trimmed by 6 bases and the J gene end by 0 bases; junction bases not matched to a gene: 2. Germline V gene sequence: CDR1 MNHEY, CDR2 SVGAGI. The CDR3 runs to 15 residues.

V and J are TRBV5-4 and TRBJ2-1; D gene unclear. The germline V gene encodes CDR1 SGHNT and CDR2 YYREEE (reference sequence). The CDR3 totals 12 residues. V was trimmed by 0 bases and J by 6 bases, leaving 4 bases between them. CDR3 protein: CASSLDRNEQFF. CDR3 DNA sequence: TGTGCCAGCAGCTTGGATCGCAATGAGCAGTTCTTC.

J is TRBJ1-3 and V is TRBV2, with D possibly being TRBD1 (5 bases). Trimming shortened V by 6 bases and J by 1 base, and 10 bases separated the two germline ends. The CDR3 loop spans 14 amino acids. Germline V lookup: CDR1 SNHLY, CDR2 FYNNEI. The CDR3 sequence: CASRGPGSGNTIYF. CDR3 DNA: TGTGCCAGCAGGGGGCCCGGATCTGGAAACACCATATATTTT.

The rearrangement uses TRBV7-2 and TRBJ2-3, with 9 bases lining up with TRBD2. After removal of 2 bases from V and 2 bases from J, the junction contained 5 bases not matched to a gene. This CDR3 has 16 amino acids. Germline loops: CDR1 SGHTA, CDR2 FQGNSA. CDR3 DNA sequence: TGTGCCAGCAGCTTATTTGGGACTAGCACCACAGATACGCAGTATTTT. It specifies CASSLFGTSTTDTQYF. Using reference TRBV7-2 and TRBJ2-3 for the parts outside the CDR3, the full variable domain is GAGVSQSPSNKVTEKGKDVELRCDPISGHTALYWYRQSLGQGLEFLIYFQGNSAPDKSGLPSDRFSAERTGGSVSTLTIQRTQQEDSAVYLCASSLFGTSTTDTQYFGPGTRLTVL.

The count of this clone is one. This rearrangement joins TRBV6-1 to TRBJ2-5, with a weak D call TRBD2 (7 bases). Germline lookup yields CDR1 MNHNS and CDR2 SASEGT. V was clipped by 1 base and J by 5 bases, with 17 bases between them. The CDR3 loop spans 16 amino acids. CDR3 bases: TGTGCCAGCAGTGAAGGTGGGGCGGGGGCTTGGGAGACCCAGTACTTC. Protein product: CASSEGGAGAWETQYF.

This clone was seen more than once but under ten times. Other DNA sequences in the same sample also yield this CDR3. The chain couples TRBV7-3 to TRBJ1-1, with TRBD1 identical over 7 bases. J lost 4 bases, V lost 2 bases, and 4 bases had no gene match. This CDR3 is built from 14 residues. In germline, CDR1 is SGHTA, CDR2 FQGTGA. CDR3 sequence reads: CASSLEGASTEAFF. The CDR3 DNA reads as TGTGCCAGCAGCTTAGAGGGGGCAAGCACTGAAGCTTTCTTT. The whole variable domain, remainder taken from reference TRBV7-3 and TRBJ1-1, is GAGVSQTPSNKVTEKGKYVELRCDPISGHTALYWYRQSLGQGPEFLIYFQGTGAADDSGLPNDRFFAVRPEGSVSTLKIQRTERGDSAVYLCASSLEGASTEAFFGQGTRLTVV.

V usage is TRBV30 and J usage is TRBJ2-5; TRBD2 matches at 8 bases. The CDR3 has 12 amino acids. Unmatched junction bases numbered 1, after V lost 3 bases and J lost 4 bases. From germline, CDR1 is GTSNPN and CDR2 SVGIG (reference sequence). In nucleotides, the CDR3 is TGTGCCTGGAGGCGGGAGGTAGAGACCCAGTACTTC. Encoded protein: CAWRREVETQYF.

This chain uses TRBV28 with TRBJ1-1; no definite D call. The CDR3 runs 13 residues. V lost 6 bases and J lost 6, with 14 bases in between. CDR1 MDHEN and CDR2 SYDVKM come from the germline V gene. CDR3 amino acids: CASRPISPPEAFF. In DNA form, the CDR3 reads TGTGCCAGCAGACCAATCTCTCCCCCTGAAGCTTTCTTT. The variable domain in full, completed from reference TRBV28 and TRBJ1-1, reads DVKVTQSSRYLVKRTGEKVFLECVQDMDHENMFWYRQDPGLGLRLIYFSYDVKMKEKGDIPEGYSVSREKKERFSLILESASTNQTSMYLCASRPISPPEAFFGQGTRLTVV.